Below, 4 T cell receptor beta chains from the same sample are listed, as sequenced in a study of blood T cell repertoires in COVID-19. This table comes from immunoSEQ multiplex PCR, and its TCRdb copy is limited to in-frame clones, with some not included. The top ten clones hold around 7.8% of a sample with 260,000 or so clones, 84% of them seen once. The sequenced material came from peripheral blood. Receptor source: a human donor in a cohort sampled during active COVID-19.

The V gene is TRBV5-1, the J gene TRBJ1-3; 10 positions agree with TRBD1. The germline V gene encodes CDR1 SGHRS and CDR2 YFSETQ. V shed 1 base, J shed 0 bases, and the junction held 7 bases outside the gene matches. CDR3 size: 18 residues. The CDR3 loop reads CASSLHRQGAASGNTIYF. DNA for the CDR3: TGCGCCAGCAGCTTGCATAGACAGGGGGCGGCCTCTGGAAACACCATATATTTT. The complete variable domain, with remaining parts taken from reference TRBV5-1 and TRBJ1-3, reads KAGVTQTPRYLIKTRGQQVTLSCSPISGHRSVSWYQQTPGQGLQFLFEYFSETQRNKGNFPGRFSGRQFSNSRSEMNVSTLELGDSALYLCASSLHRQGAASGNTIYFGEGSWLTVV.

The rearrangement uses TRBV6-2 or TRBV6-3 and TRBJ2-3; TRBD2 matches 10 bases. Per germline, CDR1 MNHEY and CDR2 SVGEGT. V lost 6 bases and J lost 7; bases outside the gene matches: 13. The length of the CDR3 is 16 residues. This CDR3 is CASSPGSGGAGYTQYF. The DNA of the CDR3 is TGTGCCAGCAGCCCGGGGAGCGGGGGGGCTGGGTATACGCAGTATTTT.

V and J are TRBV7-8 and TRBJ1-2; 9 nucleotides agree with TRBD1. J was trimmed by 4 bases and V by 5 bases; bases with no gene match: 26. CDR3 length: 21 residues. The germline V gene encodes CDR1 SGHVS and CDR2 FQNEAQ. CDR3 coding DNA: TGTGCCAGCAGCACCTCCTCACGGCCCCGCGGACAGGGGTCTTTTGGCTATGGCTACACCTTC. This sequence encodes CASSTSSRPRGQGSFGYGYTF.

The genes are TRBV28 and TRBJ1-1; a possible D gene is TRBD1 (6 bases). The CDR3 covers 12 residues. Germline V lookup: CDR1 MDHEN, CDR2 SYDVKM. V lost 6 bases, J lost 5 bases, and 10 bases lay in between. CDR3 amino acids: CASRGGATEAFF. The CDR3 nucleotides read TGTGCCAGCAGAGGGGGTGCAACTGAAGCTTTCTTT.